These T cell receptor beta chains were read from a single sample in a study of cytomegalovirus exposure and HLA in healthy donors. The method was immunoSEQ multiplex PCR; TCRdb's version includes in-frame clones alone and lacks a portion of them. The sample lists fewer than 110,000 clones, 82% occurring once. Material: PBMCs. These receptors were taken from a young man in good health and CMV-seropositive. CDR3s include the opening cysteine and the closing phenylalanine or tryptophan. Each record gives: V gene, J gene, D gene, clone size, CDR3 protein, CDR3 DNA. The D gene is left open where the match is weak. Only some rows state a clone size, as once, few, many or a class for expanded clones.

v_call: TRBV30; j_call: TRBJ2-7; d_call: TRBD1; clone_size: few; cdr3_aa: CAGNRGGTYEQYF; cdr3_nt: TGTGCCGGAAACAGGGGTGGGACCTACGAGCAGTACTTC
v_call: TRBV5-6; j_call: TRBJ2-7; d_call: TRBD1; clone_size: few; cdr3_aa: CASSAGTAYEQYF; cdr3_nt: TGTGCCAGCAGCGCCGGGACAGCCTACGAGCAGTACTTC
v_call: TRBV27; j_call: TRBJ2-5; d_call: TRBD2; clone_size: .; cdr3_aa: CASRGGLAGEETQYF; cdr3_nt: TGTGCCAGCAGGGGAGGACTAGCGGGGGAAGAGACCCAGTACTTC
v_call: TRBV19; j_call: TRBJ1-2; d_call: .; clone_size: .; cdr3_aa: CASSIDRGSSGYTF; cdr3_nt: TGTGCCAGTAGTATAGACAGGGGTAGTTCTGGCTACACCTTC
v_call: TRBV5-1; j_call: TRBJ1-1; d_call: TRBD1; clone_size: .; cdr3_aa: CASSRDRGTEAFF; cdr3_nt: TGCGCCAGCAGCAGGGACAGGGGGACTGAAGCTTTCTTT
v_call: TRBV6-5; j_call: TRBJ1-2; d_call: .; clone_size: .; cdr3_aa: CASSYRGGGSDYGYTF; cdr3_nt: TGTGCCAGCAGTTACCGAGGGGGGGGCAGCGACTATGGCTACACCTTC
v_call: TRBV6-1; j_call: TRBJ1-2; d_call: .; clone_size: few; cdr3_aa: CASSLQGYGYTF; cdr3_nt: TGTGCCAGCAGTCTCCAGGGCTATGGCTACACCTTC
v_call: TRBV18; j_call: TRBJ1-4; d_call: .; clone_size: .; cdr3_aa: CASSPPNRVNEKLFF; cdr3_nt: TGTGCCAGCTCACCACCGAACAGAGTCAATGAAAAACTGTTTTTT
v_call: TRBV28; j_call: TRBJ1-5; d_call: TRBD1; clone_size: .; cdr3_aa: CASSSGQGNQPQHF; cdr3_nt: TGTGCCAGCAGTTCCGGACAGGGCAATCAGCCCCAGCATTTT
v_call: TRBV11-2; j_call: TRBJ2-4; d_call: .; clone_size: .; cdr3_aa: CASRMTGLAKNIQYF; cdr3_nt: TGTGCCAGCAGAATGACAGGACTAGCCAAAAACATTCAGTACTTC
v_call: TRBV5-1; j_call: TRBJ1-2; d_call: .; clone_size: .; cdr3_aa: CASSESSGYTF; cdr3_nt: TGCGCCAGCAGTGAGTCATCTGGCTACACCTTC
v_call: TRBV2; j_call: TRBJ2-2; d_call: .; clone_size: .; cdr3_aa: CASSDGGYSTGELFF; cdr3_nt: TGTGCCAGCAGTGACGGTGGCTACAGCACCGGGGAGCTGTTTTTT
v_call: TRBV7-9; j_call: TRBJ2-2; d_call: TRBD2; clone_size: .; cdr3_aa: CASSSPGLASTGELFF; cdr3_nt: TGTGCCAGCAGCTCTCCGGGACTAGCTTCCACCGGGGAGCTGTTTTTT
v_call: TRBV19; j_call: TRBJ2-5; d_call: TRBD2; clone_size: .; cdr3_aa: CASKLAGGETQYF; cdr3_nt: TGTGCCTCGAAACTAGCGGGGGGAGAGACCCAGTACTTC
v_call: TRBV5-1; j_call: TRBJ1-6; d_call: .; clone_size: .; cdr3_aa: CASSFELTDRRLNSPLHF; cdr3_nt: TGCGCCAGCAGCTTTGAGCTGACAGACCGGAGACTTAATTCACCCCTCCACTTT
v_call: TRBV27; j_call: TRBJ1-3; d_call: TRBD1; clone_size: .; cdr3_aa: CASSLRWDRSPGNTIYF; cdr3_nt: TGTGCCAGCAGTTTAAGGTGGGACAGGTCCCCTGGAAACACCATATATTTT
v_call: TRBV4-1; j_call: TRBJ1-3; d_call: TRBD1; clone_size: .; cdr3_aa: CASSRGTGASGNTIYF; cdr3_nt: TGCGCCAGCAGCCGAGGGACAGGGGCGTCTGGAAACACCATATATTTT
v_call: TRBV19; j_call: TRBJ1-3; d_call: .; clone_size: .; cdr3_aa: CASKWGLAANTIYF; cdr3_nt: TGTGCCAGTAAATGGGGATTAGCGGCTAACACCATATATTTT
v_call: TRBV19; j_call: TRBJ2-1; d_call: .; clone_size: .; cdr3_aa: CASSTQRGNNEQFF; cdr3_nt: TGTGCCAGTAGTACCCAAAGAGGGAACAATGAGCAGTTCTTC
v_call: TRBV7-9; j_call: TRBJ1-5; d_call: .; clone_size: .; cdr3_aa: CASSSINGGWNQPQHF; cdr3_nt: TGTGCCAGCAGCTCAATCAACGGGGGTTGGAATCAGCCCCAGCATTTT
v_call: TRBV5-1; j_call: TRBJ2-3; d_call: .; clone_size: once; cdr3_aa: CASSWSGSRDTQYF; cdr3_nt: TGCGCCAGCAGCTGGAGCGGGTCTCGAGATACGCAGTATTTT
v_call: TRBV9; j_call: TRBJ1-3; d_call: .; clone_size: .; cdr3_aa: CASSPSTVSGNTIYF; cdr3_nt: TGTGCCAGCAGCCCCTCTACAGTCTCTGGAAACACCATATATTTT
v_call: TRBV30; j_call: TRBJ1-5; d_call: .; clone_size: .; cdr3_aa: CAWTSQGGNQPQHF; cdr3_nt: TGTGCCTGGACTTCTCAGGGTGGCAATCAGCCCCAGCATTTT
v_call: TRBV6-1; j_call: TRBJ1-1; d_call: .; clone_size: .; cdr3_aa: CASWYGGPPRTEAFF; cdr3_nt: TGTGCCAGCTGGTATGGGGGCCCACCGAGGACTGAAGCTTTCTTT
v_call: TRBV6-1; j_call: TRBJ1-2; d_call: .; clone_size: .; cdr3_aa: CASSEFPVGGYTF; cdr3_nt: TGTGCCAGCAGTGAATTCCCGGTCGGTGGCTACACCTTC